This T cell receptor beta chain was sequenced during a study of regulatory T cells in long-lasting Graves disease. Whole-study findings and limits: Persistent disease favored TRBV28, TRBJ1-2 and TRBJ2-5.

Time point noted: persistent/refractory GD, antithyroid drugs over 5 years with positive TRAb. Generation of the TCR library employed RNA extracted from PBMCs. Under American Thyroid Association guidelines, Graves' disease was diagnosed. Germline CDR1 SGHDT, CDR2 YYEEEE. CDR3 length: 18 amino acids. Trimming cost V 4 bases and J 6 bases; bases outside gene matches: 9. Ten or more counts support this clonotype. The antigen remains unidentified. Both iRepertoire HTBI primers and Arm-PCR of CDR3 regions were used to build the TCR beta libraries. Original processing notes: The identification of 55 to 70 TRBV and roughly 14 TRBJ segments was made across samples. Each CDR3 protein is one row after TCRdb ran MiXCR on the multiplex PCR reads. It is TCRdb's table, rather than the study itself, that gives the V and J calls and clone size. The sample records around 510,000 distinct CDR3 sequences, 20% to 25% being singletons.

The chain links TRBV5-6 to TRBJ2-2; 16 bases line up with TRBD2. Specimen: peripheral blood mononuclear cells (PBMCs), collected when the disease was refractory, from a patient treated with antithyroid drugs. The sequence was collected from a female donor with Graves disease. CDR3 region: CASSPGLAGGPEAGELFF. The CDR3, as DNA: TGTGCCAGCAGCCCGGGACTAGCGGGAGGGCCGGAGGCCGGGGAGCTGTTTTTT.